This TCR beta chain was observed in a study of neurological immune-mediated disorders. Study-level findings and limits: None of the CDR3 amino acid sequences in expanded clones turned up in more than one subject, which points to private repertoires in all groups.

On this clonotype itself: Its antigen is unidentified.

The team produced cDNA through 5'RACE using 10-nucleotide random UMIs. Over 190 million TCR-beta sequences from 15-18 subjects came out of each sequencing run. Each CDR3 protein is one row after TCRdb ran MiXCR on the 5' RACE reads. The sample yields approximately 20,000 distinct CDR3 sequences, roughly 29% seen once. This CDR3 region has 14 residues. V lost 6 bases, J lost 3 bases, and 5 bases stayed unmatched. The V gene's germline CDR1 is SGDLS and CDR2 YYNGEE. The chain couples TRBV9 to TRBJ2-3; 9 bases are a match to TRBD2. This clonotype originated in a man aged 45 to 65 with HTLV-1-associated myelopathy (HAM/TSP). Sequencing used PBMCs. Here the CDR3 reads CASNQRGATDTQYF. CDR3 DNA: TGTGCCAGCAACCAGCGGGGGGCGACAGATACGCAGTATTTT.